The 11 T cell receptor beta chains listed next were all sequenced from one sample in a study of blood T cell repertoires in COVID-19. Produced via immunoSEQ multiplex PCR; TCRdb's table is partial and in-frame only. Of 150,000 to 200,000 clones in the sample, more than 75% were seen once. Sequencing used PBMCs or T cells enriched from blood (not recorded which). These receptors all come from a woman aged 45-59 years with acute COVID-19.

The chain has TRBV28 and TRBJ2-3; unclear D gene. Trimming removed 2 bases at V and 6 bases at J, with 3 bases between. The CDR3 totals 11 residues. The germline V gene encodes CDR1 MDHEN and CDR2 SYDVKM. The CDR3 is CASSLEDTQYF. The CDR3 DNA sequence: TGTGCCAGCAGTTTAGAGGATACGCAGTATTTT.

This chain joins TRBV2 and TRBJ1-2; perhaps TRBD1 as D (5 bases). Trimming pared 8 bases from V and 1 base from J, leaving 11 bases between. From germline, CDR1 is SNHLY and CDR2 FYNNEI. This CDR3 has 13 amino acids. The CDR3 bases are TGTGCCAGCGGCGACAGCAGTAACTATGGCTACACCTTC. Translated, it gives CASGDSSNYGYTF.

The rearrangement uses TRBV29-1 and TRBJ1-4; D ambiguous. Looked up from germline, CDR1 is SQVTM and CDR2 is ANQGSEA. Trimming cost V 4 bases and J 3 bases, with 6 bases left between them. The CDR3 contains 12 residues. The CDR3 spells CSVGRANEKLFF. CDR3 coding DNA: TGCAGCGTTGGTCGTGCTAATGAAAAACTGTTTTTT.

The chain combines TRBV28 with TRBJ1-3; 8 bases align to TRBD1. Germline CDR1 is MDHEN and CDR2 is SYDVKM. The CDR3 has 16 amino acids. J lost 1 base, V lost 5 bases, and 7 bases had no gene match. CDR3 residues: CASSPGTGGSGNTIYF. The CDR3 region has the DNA TGTGCCAGCAGTCCAGGGACAGGAGGATCTGGAAACACCATATATTTT.

The CDR3 spells CASSFGIGNFQETQYF. CDR3 coding DNA: TGTGCCAGCAGCTTCGGGATAGGGAACTTCCAAGAGACCCAGTACTTC. V gene TRBV7-9 combines with J gene TRBJ2-5; TRBD2 is a possible D gene (5 bases). V lost 3 bases, J lost 1 base, and 15 bases lay in between. CDR1 SEHNR and CDR2 FQNEAQ come from the germline V gene (reference sequence). CDR3 length: 16 residues. Using reference TRBV7-9 and TRBJ2-5 for the parts outside the CDR3, the full variable domain is DTGVSQNPRHKITKRGQNVTFRCDPISEHNRLYWYRQTLGQGPEFLTYFQNEAQLEKSRLLSDRFSAERPKGSFSTLEIQRTEQGDSAMYLCASSFGIGNFQETQYFGPGTRLLVL.

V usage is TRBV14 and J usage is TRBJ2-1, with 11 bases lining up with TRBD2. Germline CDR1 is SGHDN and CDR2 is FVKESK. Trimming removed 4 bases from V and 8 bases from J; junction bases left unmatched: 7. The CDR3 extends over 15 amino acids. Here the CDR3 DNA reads TGTGCCAGCAGCCTAACTAGCGGGGGCAGGGATGAGCAGTTCTTC. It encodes CASSLTSGGRDEQFF.

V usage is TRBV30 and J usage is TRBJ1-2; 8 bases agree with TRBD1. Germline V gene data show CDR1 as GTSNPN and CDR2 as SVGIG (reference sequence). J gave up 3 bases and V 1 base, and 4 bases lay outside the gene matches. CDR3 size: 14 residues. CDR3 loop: CAWSAPGQDYGYTF. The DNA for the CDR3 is TGTGCCTGGAGTGCTCCGGGACAGGACTATGGCTACACCTTC.

The CDR3 DNA sequence: TGTGCCAGCAGCAGTGGACAGTCGAACACTGAAGCTTTCTTT. This codes for CASSSGQSNTEAFF. The V and J genes are TRBV5-5 and TRBJ1-1; the D gene is possibly TRBD1 (6 bases). V lost 4 bases to trimming and J lost 1 base, with 11 bases between them. The CDR3 runs to 14 residues. CDR1 and CDR2 (germline): SGHKS, YYEKEE (reference sequence).

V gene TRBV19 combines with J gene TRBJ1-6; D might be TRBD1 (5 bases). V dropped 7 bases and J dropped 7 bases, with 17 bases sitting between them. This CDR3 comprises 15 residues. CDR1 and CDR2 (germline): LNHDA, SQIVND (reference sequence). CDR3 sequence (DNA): TGTGCCAGTACAAACAGGCGATCGAGAAATTCACCCCTCCACTTT. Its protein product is CASTNRRSRNSPLHF.

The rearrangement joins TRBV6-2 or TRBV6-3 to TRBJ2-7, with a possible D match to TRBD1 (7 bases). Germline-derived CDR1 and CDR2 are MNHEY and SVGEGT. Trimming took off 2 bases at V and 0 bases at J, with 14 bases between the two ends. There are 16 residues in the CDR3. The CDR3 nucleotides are TGTGCCAGCAGTTACATCCCAGGGGGGCCCTCCTACGAGCAGTACGTC. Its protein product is CASSYIPGGPSYEQYV.

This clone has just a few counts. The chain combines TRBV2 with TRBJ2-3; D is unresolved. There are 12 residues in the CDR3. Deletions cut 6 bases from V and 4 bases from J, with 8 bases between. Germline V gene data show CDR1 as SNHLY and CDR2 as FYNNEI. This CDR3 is CASRYQADTQYF. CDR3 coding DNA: TGTGCCAGCAGGTACCAGGCAGATACGCAGTATTTT. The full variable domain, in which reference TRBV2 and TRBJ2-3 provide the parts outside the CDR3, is EPEVTQTPSHQVTQMGQEVILRCVPISNHLYFYWYRQILGQKVEFLVSFYNNEISEKSEIFDDQFSVERPDGSNFTLKIRSTKLEDSAMYFCASRYQADTQYFGPGTRLTVL.